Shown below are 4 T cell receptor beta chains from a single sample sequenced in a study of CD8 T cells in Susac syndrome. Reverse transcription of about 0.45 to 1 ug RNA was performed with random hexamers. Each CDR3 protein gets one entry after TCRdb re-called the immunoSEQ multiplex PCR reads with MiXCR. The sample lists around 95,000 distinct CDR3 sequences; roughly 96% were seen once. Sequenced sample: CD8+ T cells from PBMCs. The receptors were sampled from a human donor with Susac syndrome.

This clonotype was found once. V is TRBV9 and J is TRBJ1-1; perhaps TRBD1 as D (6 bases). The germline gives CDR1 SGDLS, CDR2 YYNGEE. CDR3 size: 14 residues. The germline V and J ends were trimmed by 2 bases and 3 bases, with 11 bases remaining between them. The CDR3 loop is CASSVGGVDTEAFF. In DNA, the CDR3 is TGTGCCAGCAGCGTTGGGGGCGTCGACACTGAAGCTTTCTTT.

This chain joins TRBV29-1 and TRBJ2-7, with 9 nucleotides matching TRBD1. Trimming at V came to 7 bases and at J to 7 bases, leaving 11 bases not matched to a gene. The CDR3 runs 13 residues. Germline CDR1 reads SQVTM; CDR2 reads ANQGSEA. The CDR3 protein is CSAGGQGLGEQYF. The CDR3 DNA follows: TGCAGCGCTGGAGGACAGGGGCTGGGGGAGCAGTACTTC.

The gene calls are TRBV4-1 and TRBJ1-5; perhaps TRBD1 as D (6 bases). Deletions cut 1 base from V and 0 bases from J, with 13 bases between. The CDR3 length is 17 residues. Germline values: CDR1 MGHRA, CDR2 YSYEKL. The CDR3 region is CASSQVPGHPSNQPQHF. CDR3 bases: TGCGCCAGCAGCCAAGTTCCGGGACACCCTAGCAATCAGCCCCAGCATTTT.

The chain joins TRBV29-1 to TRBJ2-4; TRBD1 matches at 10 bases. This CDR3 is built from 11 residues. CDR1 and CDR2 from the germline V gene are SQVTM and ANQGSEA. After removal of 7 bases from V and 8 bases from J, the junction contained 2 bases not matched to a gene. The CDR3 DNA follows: TGCAGCGGACAGGGGGCTGACATTCAGTACTTC. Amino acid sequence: CSGQGADIQYF.